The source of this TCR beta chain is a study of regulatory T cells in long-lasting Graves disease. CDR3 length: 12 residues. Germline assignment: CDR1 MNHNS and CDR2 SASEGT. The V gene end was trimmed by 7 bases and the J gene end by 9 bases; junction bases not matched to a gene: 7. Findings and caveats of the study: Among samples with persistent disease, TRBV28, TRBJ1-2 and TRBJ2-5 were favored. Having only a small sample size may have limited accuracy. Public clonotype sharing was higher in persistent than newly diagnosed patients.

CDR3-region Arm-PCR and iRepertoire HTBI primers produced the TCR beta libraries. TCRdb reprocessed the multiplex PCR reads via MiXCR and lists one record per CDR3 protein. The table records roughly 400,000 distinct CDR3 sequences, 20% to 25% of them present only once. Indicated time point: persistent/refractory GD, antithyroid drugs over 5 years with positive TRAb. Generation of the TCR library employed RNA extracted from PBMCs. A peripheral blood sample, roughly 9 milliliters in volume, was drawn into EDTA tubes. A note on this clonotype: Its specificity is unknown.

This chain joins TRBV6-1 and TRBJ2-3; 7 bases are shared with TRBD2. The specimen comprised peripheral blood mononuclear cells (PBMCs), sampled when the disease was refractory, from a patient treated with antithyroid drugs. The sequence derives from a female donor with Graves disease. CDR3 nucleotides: TGTGCCAGCATGGGACCGCGGGAGACGCAGTATTTT. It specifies CASMGPRETQYF.